These T cell receptor beta chains were read from a single sample in a study of cytomegalovirus exposure and HLA in healthy donors. Assay used: immunoSEQ multiplex PCR; TCRdb lists only in-frame clones, some missing. This sample carries some 120,000 clones, more than 70% of them seen once, and the ten largest clones take over 0.9%. Sequenced: PBMCs. The receptors shown here come from a human donor in good health. Each CDR3 is given with its conserved first and last residue. A D gene is named only where the DNA matches it firmly. Not every row has a clone size; where given, it reads once, few, many or a size class.

TRBV15	TRBD2	TRBJ2-1	NA	TGTGCCACCAGCACTAGCGGGGGGTACAATGAGCAGTTCTTC	CATSTSGGYNEQFF
TRBV11-3	NA	TRBJ1-1	NA	TGTGCCAGCAGTTTCCCCCGGGGGAATGCTTTCTTT	CASSFPRGNAFF
TRBV15	NA	TRBJ2-1	NA	TGTGCCACCAGATTGGGGGGGCAGATTGAGCAGTTCTTC	CATRLGGQIEQFF
TRBV7-2	TRBD2	TRBJ2-5	NA	TGTGCCAGCAGCTCCCCGGGGGGACAAGAGACCCAGTACTTC	CASSSPGGQETQYF
TRBV27	TRBD2	TRBJ2-5	once	TGTGCCAGCAGTTTACAGCCGGGACCCGGGGGGCAAGAGACCCAGTACTTC	CASSLQPGPGGQETQYF
TRBV9	TRBD2	TRBJ2-3	NA	TGTGCCAGCAATAGCGGGGGGGCGGCAGATACGCAGTATTTT	CASNSGGAADTQYF
TRBV7-8	NA	TRBJ1-5	NA	TGTGCCAGCAGCTTAGCGTTGGTAGGGACTGGAAGTCAGCCCCAGCATTTT	CASSLALVGTGSQPQHF
TRBV4-1	TRBD2	TRBJ2-7	NA	TGCGCCAGCAGCCAAGAGGCGGGGGCCTACGAGCAGTACTTC	CASSQEAGAYEQYF
TRBV7-2	NA	TRBJ2-5	NA	TGTGCCAGCAGCTTAGACCCAGGGGTCCAGACCCAGTACTTC	CASSLDPGVQTQYF
TRBV2	TRBD1	TRBJ1-5	NA	TGTGCCAGCAGTCGGACAGGGGGCAATCAGCCCCAGCATTTT	CASSRTGGNQPQHF
TRBV7-9	NA	TRBJ1-6	NA	TGTGCCAGCAGCTCAGGACAGCATGGGGCTTATAATTCACCCCTCCACTTT	CASSSGQHGAYNSPLHF